Shown below are 21 T cell receptor beta chains from a single sample sequenced in a study of Ad26.COV2.S vaccination and SARS-CoV-2 variants. TCRdb's copy holds only in-frame clones and misses some; the assay was immunoSEQ multiplex PCR. The table shows about 680,000 clones, with 80% to 90% occurring only once. As for treatment: 15 to 20 received Ad26.COV2.S at low or high dose, single or two shots; a few received placebo; per-sample allocation not given. It was on day 63 after the first vaccine or placebo injection that samples were taken. This specimen was peripheral blood, taken in a trial of Ad26.COV2.S vaccine versus placebo. The receptors derive from a person between 18 and 65 years old who received the Ad26.COV2.S COVID-19 vaccine or a placebo.

V and J are TRBV19 and TRBJ1-4; D ambiguous. V was shortened by 1 base and J by 2 bases, with 8 bases between the two germline ends. The germline gives CDR1 LNHDA, CDR2 SQIVND (reference sequence). This CDR3 comprises 15 residues. CDR3 protein: CASSIGLRTNEKLFF. The CDR3 DNA is TGTGCCAGTAGTATAGGGTTGCGGACTAATGAAAAACTGTTTTTT.

V gene TRBV13 combines with J gene TRBJ2-7; tentative D call: TRBD2 (6 bases). This CDR3 region has 14 residues. V was shortened by 5 bases and J by 3 bases, with 14 bases between the two germline ends. Germline V gives CDR1 PRHDT, CDR2 FYEKMQ (reference sequence). CDR3 in amino acids: CASSPEGSGYEQYF. The CDR3, as DNA: TGTGCCAGCAGCCCCGAGGGTAGCGGCTACGAGCAGTACTTC.

Concerning this clone: The junction departs from the called germline gene at one end, perhaps through a read error. The chain is built from TRBV7-7 and TRBJ2-7; 8 nucleotides agree with TRBD1. CDR1 is SSHAT and CDR2 is FNYEAQ in the germline V gene (reference sequence). The CDR3 runs to 14 residues. CDR3 in amino acids: CASSPGTGAYEQYF. The CDR3 nucleotides are TGTGCTAGCAGCCCCGGGACAGGAGCCTACGAGCAGTACTTC.

The chain carries TRBV15 and TRBJ1-4; D gene uncertain. V lost 1 base, J lost 2 bases, and 17 bases lay in between. The CDR3 loop spans 18 amino acids. Germline CDR1 LNHNV, CDR2 YYDKDF (reference sequence). For the CDR3, the DNA is TGTGCCACCAGCAGAGCTCTCCGATCTGTGACGACTAATGAAAAACTGTTTTTT. This encodes CATSRALRSVTTNEKLFF.

The chain employs TRBV6-2 or TRBV6-3 and TRBJ2-6; D is perhaps TRBD2 (5 bases). Trimming took 0 bases from V and 3 from J, leaving 9 bases between them. This CDR3 is built from 16 residues. CDR1 MNHEY and CDR2 SVGEGT come from the germline V gene. The CDR3 protein is CASSYSRAVGANVLTF. CDR3 in DNA: TGTGCCAGCAGTTACTCGAGGGCCGTTGGGGCCAACGTCCTGACTTTC.

This clone was counted a few times. This chain joins TRBV7-9 and TRBJ1-5, with no clear D. This CDR3 contains 13 residues. Germline V lookup: CDR1 SEHNR, CDR2 FQNEAQ (reference sequence). V lost 2 bases and J lost 6, with 8 bases in between. The CDR3 reads CASSLYGSQPQHF. The CDR3 DNA sequence: TGTGCCAGCAGCTTATACGGGTCTCAGCCCCAGCATTTT.

V usage is TRBV2 and J usage is TRBJ1-4; 7 nucleotides align to TRBD1. There are 14 residues in the CDR3. Trimming took 3 bases from V and 7 from J; bases not matched to a gene: 5. Germline V gene data show CDR1 as SNHLY and CDR2 as FYNNEI. Here the CDR3 DNA reads TGTGCCAGCAGTGATGACAGGGTGGGTGAAAAACTGTTTTTT. Residues: CASSDDRVGEKLFF.

The V and J genes are TRBV3-1 (or the pseudogene TRBV3-2) and TRBJ2-2; 7 bases align to TRBD1. Germline CDR1 and CDR2: LGHDT and YNNKEL (reference sequence). V dropped 4 bases and J dropped 2; count of bases not matched to a gene: 7. This CDR3 contains 16 residues. The CDR3 protein is CASSREGTANTGELFF. For the CDR3, the DNA is TGTGCCAGCAGCCGCGAAGGGACAGCTAACACCGGGGAGCTGTTTTTT.

The CDR3 protein is CASSYTRQGLKGYTF. CDR3 nucleotides: TGTGCCAGCAGTTACACCCGACAGGGACTAAAGGGCTACACCTTC. The chain recombines TRBV6-2 or TRBV6-3 with TRBJ1-2; 7 nucleotides agree with TRBD1. Trimming took 2 bases from V and 8 from J; bases not matched to a gene: 11. Per the germline V gene, CDR1 is MNHEY and CDR2 is SVGEGT. This CDR3 has 15 residues.

The rearrangement links TRBV7-2 to TRBJ2-2, with a weak D call TRBD1 (5 bases). The ends were cut back, 0 bases at V and 2 bases at J, with 16 bases in the middle. Germline CDR1 is SGHTA and CDR2 is FQGNSA. The CDR3 is made up of 18 amino acids. The CDR3 loop is CASSLARTRTLNTGELFF. The CDR3 DNA reads TGTGCCAGCAGCTTAGCGCGTACTCGGACACTTAACACCGGGGAGCTGTTTTTT. The full variable domain, its missing parts supplied by reference TRBV7-2 and TRBJ2-2, is GAGVSQSPSNKVTEKGKDVELRCDPISGHTALYWYRQSLGQGLEFLIYFQGNSAPDKSGLPSDRFSAERTGGSVSTLTIQRTQQEDSAVYLCASSLARTRTLNTGELFFGEGSRLTVL.

J is TRBJ1-4 and V is TRBV18, with unresolved D. The CDR3 is 19 residues long. The germline V gene encodes CDR1 KGHSH and CDR2 LQKENI. Trimming pared 1 base from V and 8 bases from J, leaving 26 bases between. The CDR3 loop reads CASSPLASSDSRMSEKLFF. The DNA for the CDR3 is TGTGCCAGCTCACCACTCGCCAGTTCGGATTCGAGGATGTCGGAAAAACTGTTTTTT. Variable domain in full (rest from reference TRBV18 and TRBJ1-4): NAGVMQNPRHLVRRRGQEARLRCSPMKGHSHVYWYRQLPEEGLKFMVYLQKENIIDESGMPKERFSAEFPKEGPSILRIQQVVRGDSAAYFCASSPLASSDSRMSEKLFFGSGTQLSVL.

This chain uses TRBV6-5 with TRBJ2-3, with D unclear. This CDR3 contains 14 residues. Trimming removed 4 bases from V and 0 bases from J, with 8 bases in between. The V gene's germline CDR1 is MNHEY and CDR2 SVGAGI. The CDR3, as DNA: TGTGCCAGCAGTTGGGATTTTAGCACAGATACGCAGTATTTT. Its translation: CASSWDFSTDTQYF.

The chain employs TRBV3-1 (or the pseudogene TRBV3-2) and TRBJ2-3; D possibly corresponds to TRBD1 (5 bases). Germline V gene data show CDR1 as LGHDT and CDR2 as YNNKEL (reference sequence). V lost 3 bases and J lost 8, with 15 bases in between. This CDR3 has 14 amino acids. The DNA for the CDR3 is TGTGCCAGCAGCCAGACTGGGGCTTCTGGTACGCAGTATTTT. Its translation: CASSQTGASGTQYF.

The rearrangement links TRBV4-1 to TRBJ2-3; D possibly corresponds to TRBD2 (6 bases). V shed 8 bases and J shed 4 bases, with 19 bases lying between them. The CDR3 has 15 amino acids. Germline values: CDR1 MGHRA, CDR2 YSYEKL. DNA of the CDR3: TGCGCCAGCGGGGATTTATTGCGGGGTGCAGATACGCAGTATTTT. It encodes CASGDLLRGADTQYF.

This clone showed up just once. The V and J genes are TRBV7-2 and TRBJ1-5; D perhaps matches TRBD1 (6 bases). CDR1 SGHTA and CDR2 FQGNSA come from the germline V gene. V lost 4 bases, J lost 6 bases, and 19 bases lay in between. The CDR3 covers 16 residues. CDR3 nucleotides: TGTGCCAGCAGCTCGATGACAGGTGCTGGCAGTCAGCCCCAGCATTTT. Translation gives CASSSMTGAGSQPQHF.

Points on this clone: Other DNA sequences in this specimen translate into the identical CDR3. The V call is TRBV5-1, the J call TRBJ2-5; TRBD2 matches 11 bases. The CDR3 is 15 residues long. V was pared by 3 bases and J by 5 bases, with 6 bases of the junction left unmatched. Germline V gives CDR1 SGHRS, CDR2 YFSETQ. In nucleotides, the CDR3 is TGCGCCAGCAGCTCCTTAGCGGGAGGGCCGGAGACCCAGTACTTC. Translation: CASSSLAGGPETQYF. The entire variable domain, with the rest obtained from reference TRBV5-1 and TRBJ2-5, is as follows: KAGVTQTPRYLIKTRGQQVTLSCSPISGHRSVSWYQQTPGQGLQFLFEYFSETQRNKGNFPGRFSGRQFSNSRSEMNVSTLELGDSALYLCASSSLAGGPETQYFGPGTRLLVL.

The gene calls are TRBV28 and TRBJ2-1, with a possible D match to TRBD2 (6 bases). The CDR3 has 16 amino acids. The germline V and J ends were trimmed by 2 bases and 1 base, with 12 bases remaining between them. From germline, CDR1 is MDHEN and CDR2 SYDVKM. The CDR3: CASSLGGRPSYNEQFF. CDR3 nucleotides: TGTGCCAGCAGTTTAGGAGGGAGGCCTTCCTACAATGAGCAGTTCTTC. The variable domain in full, with the rest retrieved from reference TRBV28 and TRBJ2-1, is DVKVTQSSRYLVKRTGEKVFLECVQDMDHENMFWYRQDPGLGLRLIYFSYDVKMKEKGDIPEGYSVSREKKERFSLILESASTNQTSMYLCASSLGGRPSYNEQFFGPGTRLTVL.

The chain combines TRBV19 with TRBJ2-1; 13 nucleotides agree with TRBD2. V lost 3 bases, J lost 9 bases, and 5 bases stayed unmatched. Germline values: CDR1 LNHDA, CDR2 SQIVND (reference sequence). This CDR3 is built from 15 residues. The CDR3 coding sequence is TGTGCCAGTAGTATTAAACTAGCGGGAGGGAGTGAGCAGTTCTTC. It specifies CASSIKLAGGSEQFF.

The genes are TRBV5-1 and TRBJ2-7; maybe TRBD1 (5 bases). V was clipped by 6 bases and J by 4 bases, with 14 bases between them. This CDR3 comprises 13 residues. From germline, CDR1 is SGHRS and CDR2 YFSETQ. The CDR3 nucleotides are TGCGCCAGCACCAAGGACACCGGTTACGAGCAGTACTTC. The encoded protein is CASTKDTGYEQYF.

This chain links TRBV13 with TRBJ2-7, with a possible D match to TRBD2 (5 bases). This CDR3 contains 14 residues. Germline-derived CDR1 and CDR2 are PRHDT and FYEKMQ (reference sequence). With 2 bases removed from V and 2 bases from J, the gap between germline ends came to 10 bases. CDR3 in amino acids: CASSLTGSPYEQYF. The DNA for the CDR3 is TGTGCCAGCAGCTTAACGGGATCCCCCTACGAGCAGTACTTC. The whole variable domain, filled in from reference TRBV13 and TRBJ2-7, reads AAGVIQSPRHLIKEKRETATLKCYPIPRHDTVYWYQQGPGQDPQFLISFYEKMQSDKGSIPDRFSAQQFSDYHSELNMSSLELGDSALYFCASSLTGSPYEQYFGPGTRLTVT.

Regarding this clone: The sample contains more than one DNA sequence encoding this CDR3. This sequence joins TRBV2 and TRBJ2-7, with 7 nucleotides matching TRBD1. Unmatched junction bases numbered 1, after V lost 4 bases and J lost 4 bases. The germline V gene encodes CDR1 SNHLY and CDR2 FYNNEI. The CDR3 is made up of 12 amino acids. The CDR3 loop reads CASSGQGYEQYF. DNA of the CDR3: TGTGCCAGCAGTGGACAGGGTTACGAGCAGTACTTC.